Shown below are 20 T cell receptor beta chains from a single sample sequenced in a study of shared clonotypes between healthy human individuals. This table comes from immunoSEQ multiplex PCR, and its TCRdb copy is limited to in-frame clones, with some not included. The sample consists of about 2.4 million clones, over 85% of them appearing once. Sequencing was done on a sample of naive CD4+ T cells from PBMCs. The subset was: CD45RA+ positively selected. The receptors shown here come from a young man in good health. Some clones in this sample may be carry-over from other donors' samples.

This chain connects TRBV5-5 to TRBJ2-2, with D possibly matching TRBD2 (6 bases). This CDR3 is built from 15 residues. V gave up 4 bases and J gave up 4 bases, with 14 bases separating them. Germline CDR1 SGHKS, CDR2 YYEKEE (reference sequence). This CDR3 is CASSTIRGLTGELFF. The CDR3 DNA follows: TGTGCCAGCAGCACCATCCGGGGACTCACCGGGGAGCTGTTTTTT.

This rearrangement joins TRBV7-3 to TRBJ2-1; possible D gene TRBD1, 9 bases. This CDR3 has 21 residues. With 4 bases removed from V and 3 bases from J, the gap between germline ends came to 31 bases. The V gene's germline CDR1 is SGHTA and CDR2 FQGTGA. The CDR3 DNA sequence: TGTGCCAGCAGCTCTCACGCTTTAGCGGGACAGGGCATTACTTACTACAATGAGCAGTTCTTC. Amino acid sequence: CASSSHALAGQGITYYNEQFF.

The rearrangement uses TRBV19 and TRBJ2-5; 10 bases are a match to TRBD1. V dropped 4 bases and J dropped 2; count of bases not matched to a gene: 7. The CDR3 sequence is 16 residues long. Germline V gene lookup returns CDR1 LNHDA and CDR2 SQIVND (reference sequence). The CDR3 loop reads CASSTIGTGAQETQYF. CDR3 coding DNA: TGTGCCAGTAGTACGATAGGGACAGGGGCTCAAGAGACCCAGTACTTC. Full variable domain (outside the CDR3, taken from reference TRBV19 and TRBJ2-5): DGGITQSPKYLFRKEGQNVTLSCEQNLNHDAMYWYRQDPGQGLRLIYYSQIVNDFQKGDIAEGYSVSREKKESFPLTVTSAQKNPTAFYLCASSTIGTGAQETQYFGPGTRLLVL.

This clone was counted a single time. The chain combines TRBV18 with TRBJ1-1; 7 bases align to TRBD1. This CDR3 is built from 13 residues. The V gene end was trimmed by 6 bases and the J gene end by 4 bases; junction bases not matched to a gene: 5. The germline V gene has CDR1 KGHSH and CDR2 LQKENI. The CDR3: CASSRTGVTEAFF. The CDR3 DNA reads TGTGCCAGCTCTCGCACAGGGGTCACTGAAGCTTTCTTT.

The chain recombines TRBV4-1 with TRBJ2-7; either TRBD1 or TRBD2 may fit D (5 bases each). The V end was cut by 3 bases, the J end by 0 bases, with 12 bases between. CDR1 is MGHRA and CDR2 is YSYEKL in the germline V gene. The CDR3 loop spans 15 amino acids. CDR3 residues: CASSHARDGSYEQYF. Written as DNA, the CDR3 is TGCGCCAGCAGCCATGCCCGGGACGGCTCCTACGAGCAGTACTTC.

The CDR3 spells CASSLIAGPQYF. The CDR3 DNA is TGTGCCAGCAGCTTAATAGCGGGCCCGCAGTATTTT. The V and J genes are TRBV7-3 and TRBJ2-3; 7 bases are shared with TRBD2. Looked up from germline, CDR1 is SGHTA and CDR2 is FQGTGA. CDR3 length: 12 residues. The V gene end was trimmed by 1 base and the J gene end by 10 bases; junction bases not matched to a gene: 2.

The V call is TRBV5-4, the J call TRBJ1-4, with a weak D call TRBD1 (5 bases). CDR1 and CDR2 from the germline V gene are SGHNT and YYREEE (reference sequence). Between the trimmed V and J ends, which lost 0 bases and 3 bases, there was a span of 15 bases. The CDR3 has 17 amino acids. DNA of the CDR3: TGTGCCAGCAGCTTGGATCCGCGTTGGGGGTCTAATGAAAAACTGTTTTTT. Translating gives CASSLDPRWGSNEKLFF.

The J gene is TRBJ1-4, the V gene TRBV5-1; the D is unclear. V lost 4 bases, J lost 8 bases, and 15 bases lay in between. Germline V gene lookup returns CDR1 SGHRS and CDR2 YFSETQ. The CDR3 contains 14 residues. The CDR3 is CASSPRWSEEKLFF. In DNA, the CDR3 is TGCGCCAGCAGCCCACGGTGGTCAGAAGAAAAACTGTTTTTT. Based on the CDR3 plus reference TRBV5-1 and TRBJ1-4, the full variable domain is KAGVTQTPRYLIKTRGQQVTLSCSPISGHRSVSWYQQTPGQGLQFLFEYFSETQRNKGNFPGRFSGRQFSNSRSEMNVSTLELGDSALYLCASSPRWSEEKLFFGSGTQLSVL.

The J gene is TRBJ1-1, the V gene TRBV6-5, with unresolved D. The CDR3 runs 13 residues. The V end lost 2 bases, the J end lost 10 bases, and 14 bases lay between the germline ends. Germline V lookup: CDR1 MNHEY, CDR2 SVGAGI. The CDR3 DNA reads as TGTGCCAGCAGTTACCCGAGCGCCAATCGAGCTTTCTTT. The encoded protein is CASSYPSANRAFF.

This clone was observed once. The chain has TRBV19 and TRBJ1-5; D not certain. Trimming cost V 3 bases and J 3 bases, with 9 bases left between them. The germline V gene has CDR1 LNHDA and CDR2 SQIVND (reference sequence). The CDR3 totals 14 residues. DNA for the CDR3: TGTGCCAGTAGTATTGGCAGGATCAATCAGCCCCAGCATTTT. Translation gives CASSIGRINQPQHF.

The chain joins TRBV5-4 to TRBJ2-3; 8 nucleotides agree with TRBD1. The CDR3 contains 13 residues. Germline assignment: CDR1 SGHNT and CDR2 YYREEE (reference sequence). Unmatched junction bases numbered 0, after V lost 5 bases and J lost 1 base. In DNA, the CDR3 is TGTGCCAGCAGGGGACAGGGCACAGATACGCAGTATTTT. It encodes CASRGQGTDTQYF. The full variable domain, with the rest looked up from reference TRBV5-4 and TRBJ2-3, is ETGVTQSPTHLIKTRGQQVTLRCSSQSGHNTVSWYQQALGQGPQFIFQYYREEENGRGNFPPRFSGLQFPNYSSELNVNALELDDSALYLCASRGQGTDTQYFGPGTRLTVL.

About this clone itself: This specimen includes other DNA sequences encoding the same CDR3. In DNA form, the CDR3 reads TGCGCCAGCAGCTTGGGACAGGGAGATGGCTACACCTTC. Translation gives CASSLGQGDGYTF. The rearrangement uses TRBV5-1 and TRBJ1-2; 7 nucleotides line up with TRBD1. Germline assignment: CDR1 SGHRS and CDR2 YFSETQ. Unmatched junction bases numbered 2, after V lost 0 bases and J lost 6 bases. CDR3 size: 13 residues.

The V call is TRBV27, the J call TRBJ2-5; D is perhaps TRBD2 (5 bases). The germline gives CDR1 MNHEY, CDR2 SMNVEV (reference sequence). The CDR3 contains 13 residues. Trimming removed 4 bases at V and 7 bases at J, with 13 bases between. CDR3 sequence: CASSSADRGTQYF. CDR3 DNA sequence: TGTGCCAGCAGTTCGGCGGACCGGGGGACCCAGTACTTC.

This sequence joins TRBV5-1 and TRBJ2-7; the match to TRBD1 covers 7 bases. J was trimmed by 4 bases and V by 1 base; bases with no gene match: 5. This CDR3 is 14 amino acids long. Germline CDR1 reads SGHRS; CDR2 reads YFSETQ. The chain's CDR3 is CASSLKQGVYEQYF. The CDR3 bases are TGCGCCAGCAGCTTGAAGCAGGGGGTTTACGAGCAGTACTTC.

This chain connects TRBV19 to TRBJ1-5; D may be TRBD1 (5 bases). V was cut by 2 bases and J by 0 bases, with 11 bases left in between. CDR3 length: 16 residues. Germline values: CDR1 LNHDA, CDR2 SQIVND (reference sequence). In DNA, the CDR3 is TGTGCCAGTAGTATATGGGGCAGGGATAGCAATCAGCCCCAGCATTTT. It encodes CASSIWGRDSNQPQHF.

The rearrangement links TRBV5-4 to TRBJ2-5, with D unresolved. Germline CDR1 reads SGHNT; CDR2 reads YYREEE (reference sequence). This CDR3 contains 11 residues. Trimming cost V 1 base and J 5 bases, with 3 bases left between them. The CDR3, as DNA: TGTGCCAGCAGCTTGTATGAGACCCAGTACTTC. It is translated as CASSLYETQYF.

The rearrangement joins TRBV5-1 to TRBJ2-3; 8 nucleotides match TRBD2. Germline-derived CDR1 and CDR2 are SGHRS and YFSETQ. The trim removed 1 base at V and 3 bases at J, leaving 7 bases unmatched. The CDR3 runs 16 residues. CDR3 nucleotides: TGCGCCAGCAGCTTGTTTTCCGCTAGCGGGACAGATACGCAGTATTTT. It is translated as CASSLFSASGTDTQYF.

The chain employs TRBV15 and TRBJ1-4; 9 nucleotides line up with TRBD1. The CDR3 totals 16 residues. Germline V gene sequence: CDR1 LNHNV, CDR2 YYDKDF (reference sequence). Germline trimming cut 4 bases from V and 8 bases from J; bases unmatched to any gene: 11. CDR3 loop: CATSKIPQGAGEKLFF. In DNA, the CDR3 is TGTGCCACCAGCAAGATCCCACAGGGGGCAGGGGAAAAACTGTTTTTT.

The genes are TRBV6-5 and TRBJ1-2; D uncertain. The CDR3 length is 13 residues. V gave up 7 bases and J gave up 5 bases, with 14 bases separating them. CDR1 MNHEY and CDR2 SVGAGI come from the germline V gene. This CDR3 reads CASKTQVEYGYTF. The CDR3 coding sequence is TGTGCCAGCAAGACCCAAGTAGAGTATGGCTACACCTTC.

J is TRBJ2-1 and V is TRBV15; D is possibly TRBD1 or TRBD2 (5 bases each). Trimming stripped 0 bases from V and 3 bases from J, with 15 bases between. The CDR3 is 17 residues long. From germline, CDR1 is LNHNV and CDR2 YYDKDF (reference sequence). This CDR3 reads CATSRDPGQGNYNEQFF. In nucleotides, the CDR3 is TGTGCCACCAGCAGAGACCCGGGGCAGGGAAACTACAATGAGCAGTTCTTC.